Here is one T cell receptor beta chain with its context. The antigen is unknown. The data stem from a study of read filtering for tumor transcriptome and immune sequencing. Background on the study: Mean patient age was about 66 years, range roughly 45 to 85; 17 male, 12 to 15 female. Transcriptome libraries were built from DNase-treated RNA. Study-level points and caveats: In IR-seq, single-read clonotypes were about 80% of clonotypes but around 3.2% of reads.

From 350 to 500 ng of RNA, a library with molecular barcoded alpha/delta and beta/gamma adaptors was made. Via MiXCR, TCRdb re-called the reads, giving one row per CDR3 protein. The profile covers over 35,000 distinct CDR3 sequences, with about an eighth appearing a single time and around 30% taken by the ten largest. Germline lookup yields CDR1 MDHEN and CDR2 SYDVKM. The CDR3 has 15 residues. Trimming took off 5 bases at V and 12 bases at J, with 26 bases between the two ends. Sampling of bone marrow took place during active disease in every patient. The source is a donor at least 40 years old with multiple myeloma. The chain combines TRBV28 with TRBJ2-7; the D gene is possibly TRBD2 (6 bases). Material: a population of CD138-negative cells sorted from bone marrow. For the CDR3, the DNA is TGTGCCAGCAGTCTGGCCGTGATAGCGGTTGGCTTGCGGTACTTC. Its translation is CASSLAVIAVGLRYF.